Many counts were recorded for the clone carrying this T cell receptor (beta chain). Its antigen is currently unknown. The data derive from a study of T cells in Graves' hyperthyroidism and ophthalmopathy. Findings and caveats of the study: Blood also contained most expanded thyroid clonotypes above 0.001.

Recently diagnosed hyperthyroidism of less than 2 months' duration affected patients aged 18 to 65. Clinical symptoms, serum thyroxine and TRAb, thyroid ultrasound and orbital computed tomography together formed the diagnostic basis. Fresh peripheral blood, approximately 10 ml, was the source of the PBMCs. Trimming left V 6 bases short and J 3 bases short, with 18 bases between. Germline loops: CDR1 DFQATT, CDR2 SNEGSKA (reference sequence). CDR3 size: 14 residues. Researchers took RNA transcripts and amplified the TCR beta CDR3 regions from them. HTBI primers were employed in a first-round RT-PCR of the TCR CDR3. TCRdb used MiXCR to reprocess the multiplex PCR reads, holding one entry per CDR3 protein. The table shows fewer than 450,000 distinct CDR3 sequences, with about 15% occurring only once.

The material sequenced was blood. The source is a woman aged 25 to 45 with Graves' hyperthyroidism that later progressed to Graves' ophthalmopathy. The chain carries TRBV20-1 and TRBJ2-7; D is ambiguous. In nucleotides, the CDR3 is TGCAGTGCCCACCCCCCGACCCGGAGCTACGAGCAGTACTTC. It translates to CSAHPPTRSYEQYF.